This T cell receptor beta chain originates from a study of blood T cell repertoires in COVID-19. Study summary: T cells, B-cell-depleted T cells, or PBMCs supplied cDNA or gDNA.

Data came from immunoSEQ multiplex PCR; TCRdb stores just in-frame clones and leaves some out. This table has around 260,000 clones, around 87% appearing once. This CDR3 has 17 amino acids. The V and J ends lost 2 bases and 2 bases, in that order; junction bases with no gene match: 4. Looked up from germline, CDR1 is LNHNV and CDR2 is YYDKDF (reference sequence). The chain recombines TRBV15 with TRBJ2-7, with 15 bases lining up with TRBD2. This clonotype originated in a woman between 50 and 59 years old with acute or convalescent COVID-19. Sequenced input: peripheral blood. CDR3 region: CATSRRGLAGGAYEQYF. The CDR3 DNA sequence: TGTGCCACCAGCAGAAGGGGACTAGCGGGAGGCGCCTACGAGCAGTACTTC. Variable domain in full (rest from reference TRBV15 and TRBJ2-7): DAMVIQNPRYQVTQFGKPVTLSCSQTLNHNVMYWYQQKSSQAPKLLFHYYDKDFNNEADTPDNFQSRRPNTSFCFLDIRSPGLGDTAMYLCATSRRGLAGGAYEQYFGPGTRLTVT.